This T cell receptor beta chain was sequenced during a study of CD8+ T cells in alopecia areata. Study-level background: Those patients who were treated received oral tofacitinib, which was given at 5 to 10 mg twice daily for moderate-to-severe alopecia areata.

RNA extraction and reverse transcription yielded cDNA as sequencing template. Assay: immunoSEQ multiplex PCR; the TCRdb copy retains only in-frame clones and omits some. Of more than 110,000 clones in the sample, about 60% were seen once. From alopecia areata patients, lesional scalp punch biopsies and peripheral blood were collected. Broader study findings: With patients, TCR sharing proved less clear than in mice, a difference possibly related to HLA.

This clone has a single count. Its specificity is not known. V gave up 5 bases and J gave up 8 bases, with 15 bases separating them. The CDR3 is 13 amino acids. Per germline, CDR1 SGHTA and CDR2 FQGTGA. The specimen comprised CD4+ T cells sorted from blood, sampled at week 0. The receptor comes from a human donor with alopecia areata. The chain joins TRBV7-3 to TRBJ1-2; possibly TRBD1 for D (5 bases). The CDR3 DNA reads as TGTGCCAGCAGCCTGGCCGAGGGGTCGGGCTACACCTTC. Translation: CASSLAEGSGYTF.